Listed below are T cell receptor beta chains from one sample, sequenced in a study of T cells expressing NK-cell markers. TCRdb reprocessed the 5' RACE reads, keeping one entry per CDR3 protein, no DNA. Its table records about 170,000 distinct CDR3 sequences. Sequencing was carried out using blood T cells: a sorted CD56 or NKG2C T cell subset, CD4+ or CD8+ T cells, or bulk PBMC T cells (not recorded which). Receptors were obtained from a man aged 18-70 years in good health. The CDR3 runs from the conserved cysteine through the conserved F or W.

v_gene,j_gene,len,CDR3aa
TRBV12-3/TRBV12-4,TRBJ2-1,13,CASSFKSGDEQFF
TRBV3-1,TRBJ2-5,17,CASSHSERASYQETQYF
TRBV19,TRBJ1-5,15,CASSIEGRPNQPQHF
TRBV7-6,TRBJ2-3,16,CASSTPLAGGTDTQYF
TRBV13,TRBJ2-1,14,CASSLPGGSNEQFF
TRBV2,TRBJ2-1,17,CASSDLGTGESYNEQFF
TRBV6-1,TRBJ1-6,14,CASSDYMYNSPLLF
TRBV5-6,TRBJ2-1,12,CASSPTGREQFF
TRBV30,TRBJ2-2,21,CAWSLPLRTVPISRNTGELFF
TRBV7-2,TRBJ1-4,13,CASSLAMGEKLFF
TRBV7-9,TRBJ2-5,14,CASSWKGSLETQYF
TRBV9,TRBJ1-2,13,CASSEGQGSGYTF
TRBV19,TRBJ1-4,14,CASSAVAFNEKLFF
TRBV28,TRBJ1-5,16,CASSPRPGGSNQPQHF
TRBV5-1,TRBJ2-1,17,CASSLTGDPDPYNEQFF